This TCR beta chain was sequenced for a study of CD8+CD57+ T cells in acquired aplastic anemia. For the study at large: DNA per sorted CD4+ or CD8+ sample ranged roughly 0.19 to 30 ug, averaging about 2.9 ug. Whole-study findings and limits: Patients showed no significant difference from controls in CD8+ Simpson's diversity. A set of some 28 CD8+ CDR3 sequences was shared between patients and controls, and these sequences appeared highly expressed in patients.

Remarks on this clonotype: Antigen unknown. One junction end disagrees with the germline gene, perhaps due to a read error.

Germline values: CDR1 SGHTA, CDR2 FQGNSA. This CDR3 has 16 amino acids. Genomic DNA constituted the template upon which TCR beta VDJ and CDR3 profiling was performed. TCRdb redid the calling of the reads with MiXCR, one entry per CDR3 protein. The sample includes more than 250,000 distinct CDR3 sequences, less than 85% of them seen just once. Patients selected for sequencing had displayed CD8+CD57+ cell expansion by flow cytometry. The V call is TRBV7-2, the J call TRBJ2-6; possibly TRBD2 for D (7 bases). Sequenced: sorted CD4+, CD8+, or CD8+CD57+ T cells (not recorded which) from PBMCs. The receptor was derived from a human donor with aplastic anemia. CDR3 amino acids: CASSLGGHRYAVFLTF. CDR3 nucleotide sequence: TGTGCCAGCAGCCTCGGGGGGCACAGATACGCAGTATTCCTGACATTC.